Each of the 3 T cell receptor beta chains below was sequenced from the same sample in a study of T cell repertoires in cytomegalovirus infection. No antigen is known for these receptors. TCRdb itself ran the reads through MiXCR, one entry per CDR3 protein. The sample lists approximately 280,000 distinct CDR3 sequences, around 20% occurring once. Sample: cultured PBMCs, taken from culture after CMV antigen stimulation. Receptor source: a human donor in good health (CMV status not recorded). Some clones in this sample may be carry-over from other donors' samples.

This clonotype has ten or more counts. The CDR3 protein is CASKEDSLRELFF. In nucleotides, the CDR3 is TGTGCCAGCAAGGAGGACTCCTTACGGGAGCTGTTTTTT. The gene calls are TRBV7-2 and TRBJ2-2, with D perhaps matching TRBD2 (5 bases). This CDR3 contains 13 residues. V lost 7 bases and J 9 bases, leaving 15 bases between the germline ends. Germline CDR1 SGHTA, CDR2 FQGNSA.

At least ten counts were recorded for this clonotype. V usage is TRBV7-6 and J usage is TRBJ2-3, with a tentative D call TRBD2 (5 bases). Germline V CDR1 and CDR2: SGHVS, FNYEAQ. This CDR3 is 14 amino acids long. The V gene lost 2 bases and the J gene lost 9 bases, with 15 bases spanning the gap. The CDR3 protein is CASSLNVGVDTQYF. CDR3 DNA sequence: TGTGCCAGCAGCTTAAATGTGGGAGTAGACACGCAGTATTTT. The variable domain in full, with the rest retrieved from reference TRBV7-6 and TRBJ2-3, is GAGVSQSPRYKVTKRGQDVALRCDPISGHVSLYWYRQALGQGPEFLTYFNYEAQQDKSGLPNDRFSAERPEGSISTLTIQRTEQRDSAMYRCASSLNVGVDTQYFGPGTRLTVL.

The rearrangement links TRBV6-6 to TRBJ2-7; 12 bases are a match to TRBD1. The V segment lost 6 bases and the J segment 3 bases; nucleotides outside the gene matches: 6. CDR3 length: 15 residues. Germline V gene data show CDR1 as MNHNY and CDR2 as SVGAGI (reference sequence). The CDR3 protein is CASRAGQGASYEQYF. The CDR3 nucleotides read TGTGCCAGCAGGGCGGGACAGGGGGCAAGCTACGAGCAGTACTTC.